This T cell receptor beta chain was identified during a study of glioma-infiltrating T cells after dendritic cell vaccination. Study as a whole: Monocyte-derived dendritic cells, cultured seven days with IL-4 and GM-CSF, were pulsed with autologous tumor lysate.

Time point in this sample: after dendritic cell vaccination, including at tumor progression/relapse. Patients had residual fresh-frozen tumor tissue and more than two years of survival data. PBMC sampling occurred before vaccination, two weeks after the third dose, and at progression. The V end was cut by 5 bases, the J end by 6 bases, with 15 bases between. The CDR3 totals 14 residues. Germline V gene lookup returns CDR1 SGHTA and CDR2 FQGNSA. Primers: 60 V beta forward and 13 J beta reverse. TCRdb's copy holds only in-frame clones and misses some; the assay was immunoSEQ multiplex PCR. The repertoire holds approximately 91,000 clones, with approximately 78% as singletons.

The chain carries TRBV7-2 and TRBJ2-3, with a weak D call TRBD2 (6 bases). Sample: blood, taken after dendritic cell vaccination. The sequence was collected from a human donor with glioblastoma. The CDR3 DNA sequence: TGTGCCAGCAGCCAGTTGGGTGGGGGGGATACGCAGTATTTT. This gives the protein CASSQLGGGDTQYF.